This TCR beta chain derives from a study of blood T cell repertoires in COVID-19. Study background: Sources were T cells, B-cell-depleted T cells, or PBMCs; the material itself was cDNA or gDNA.

The CDR3 runs 15 residues. Trimming took 0 bases from V and 5 from J; bases not matched to a gene: 2. Germline-derived CDR1 and CDR2 are SGHNT and YYREEE (reference sequence). Only in-frame clones appear in the TCRdb table, and some are missing; sequencing was by immunoSEQ multiplex PCR. The sample has around 250,000 clones, roughly nine tenths seen once. This chain uses TRBV5-4 with TRBJ2-7, with 13 bases fitting TRBD2. Sequenced sample: peripheral blood. The clonotype comes from a man aged 60-69 years with acute or convalescent COVID-19. CDR3 loop: CASSLGGLAGDEQYF. The CDR3 nucleotides are TGTGCCAGCAGCTTGGGTGGACTAGCGGGAGACGAGCAGTACTTC.